The 12 T cell receptor beta chains in this list originate from one sample, sequenced in a study of T cell changes during pregnancy in multiple sclerosis. Sequenced by immunoSEQ multiplex PCR; TCRdb stores in-frame clones only, minus some. Of 55,000 to 85,000 clones listed, roughly 94% are singletons. The sample consisted of peripheral blood, taken in the third trimester of pregnancy. These receptors came from a female donor with multiple sclerosis, enrolled in a pregnancy study.

The chain recombines TRBV4-1 with TRBJ1-2, with 7 bases that match TRBD1. This CDR3 has 13 amino acids. Germline V gene sequence: CDR1 MGHRA, CDR2 YSYEKL. The J segment lost 7 bases and the V segment lost 3 bases, leaving 5 bases of the junction unmatched. The CDR3 spells CASSQTWTGGYTF. In DNA, the CDR3 is TGCGCCAGCAGCCAGACGTGGACAGGTGGCTACACCTTC.

The rearrangement joins TRBV7-9 to TRBJ2-1; TRBD2 matches at 9 bases. This CDR3 contains 15 residues. V was pared by 5 bases and J by 7 bases, with 9 bases of the junction left unmatched. From germline, CDR1 is SEHNR and CDR2 FQNEAQ (reference sequence). In DNA, the CDR3 is TGTGCCAGCAGCCCTCCGGGCGGGGGGGGGAATGAGCAGTTCTTC. Its translation is CASSPPGGGGNEQFF.

The V and J genes are TRBV27 and TRBJ2-7, with D tentatively TRBD1 (5 bases). The CDR3 is made up of 14 amino acids. Trimming left V 3 bases short and J 0 bases short, with 9 bases between. Germline V gives CDR1 MNHEY, CDR2 SMNVEV (reference sequence). The CDR3 loop is CASSFQGPSYEQYF. CDR3 in DNA: TGTGCCAGCAGTTTCCAGGGTCCCTCCTACGAGCAGTACTTC.

The chain couples TRBV29-1 to TRBJ2-5, with D possibly being TRBD1 (6 bases). Trimming took 4 bases from V and 5 from J, leaving 17 bases between them. Germline V CDR1 and CDR2: SQVTM, ANQGSEA. The CDR3 loop spans 14 amino acids. The CDR3 is CSVVLGAGWETQYF. DNA for the CDR3: TGCAGCGTTGTTTTGGGGGCAGGCTGGGAGACCCAGTACTTC.

The V call is TRBV7-9, the J call TRBJ2-7, with D possibly TRBD1 on 5 matching bases. Per germline, CDR1 SEHNR and CDR2 FQNEAQ (reference sequence). Trimming removed 5 bases at V and 3 bases at J, with 14 bases between. The CDR3 has 14 amino acids. CDR3: CASSQGGIGYEQYF. CDR3 sequence (DNA): TGTGCCAGCAGCCAGGGTGGGATAGGCTACGAGCAGTACTTC. Full variable domain (remainder filled in from reference TRBV7-9 and TRBJ2-7): DTGVSQNPRHKITKRGQNVTFRCDPISEHNRLYWYRQTLGQGPEFLTYFQNEAQLEKSRLLSDRFSAERPKGSFSTLEIQRTEQGDSAMYLCASSQGGIGYEQYFGPGTRLTVT.

The V gene is TRBV12-1, the J gene TRBJ2-5; TRBD2 is the table's D call and was not checked against the DNA. TRBV12-1 is a pseudogene. CDR3 length: 16 residues. The CDR3 DNA sequence: TGTGCCAGCAGCATAAGGACTAGCGGGGGGGAAGAGACCCAGTACTTC. This codes for CASSIRTSGGEETQYF.

CDR3 region: CASSQEGRQQAGYTF. The CDR3 DNA reads TGCGCCAGCAGCCAAGAGGGCCGGCAGCAAGCAGGCTACACCTTC. The chain recombines TRBV4-1 with TRBJ1-2; no reliable D call. This CDR3 region has 15 residues. Germline CDR1 reads MGHRA; CDR2 reads YSYEKL. With 0 bases removed from V and 8 bases from J, the gap between germline ends came to 16 bases.

The V gene is TRBV6-6, the J gene TRBJ2-1, with D possibly matching TRBD2 (6 bases). Germline CDR1 is MNHNY and CDR2 is SVGAGI (reference sequence). Trimming cost V 6 bases and J 7 bases, with 10 bases left between them. The CDR3 runs to 12 residues. The CDR3: CASSPGGNEQFF. CDR3 bases: TGTGCCAGCAGCCCTGGGGGGAATGAGCAGTTCTTC.

The chain joins TRBV7-2 to TRBJ1-1; 7 nucleotides agree with TRBD1. CDR3 length: 13 residues. V dropped 4 bases and J dropped 4; count of bases not matched to a gene: 3. Germline V lookup: CDR1 SGHTA, CDR2 FQGNSA. The CDR3 DNA sequence: TGTGCCAGCAGCTCTCAGGGGGGCACTGAAGCTTTCTTT. Amino acids: CASSSQGGTEAFF.

This clone was counted once. The gene calls are TRBV15 and TRBJ2-2; TRBD2 agrees at 8 bases. The V gene's germline CDR1 is LNHNV and CDR2 YYDKDF (reference sequence). J was trimmed by 7 bases and V by 4 bases; bases with no gene match: 11. The CDR3 is 16 amino acids. As DNA, the CDR3 is TGTGCCACCAGCATCCGAGGGATAAGCGGGGGCGGGGAGCTGTTTTTT. It yields the protein CATSIRGISGGGELFF.

The chain uses TRBV7-9 and TRBJ2-2; a weak D match, TRBD2 (6 bases). This CDR3 is 14 amino acids long. The germline CDR1 and CDR2 sequences are SEHNR and FQNEAQ (reference sequence). The V end was cut by 2 bases, the J end by 7 bases, with 11 bases between. The CDR3 protein is CASSLLEGGGELFF. DNA of the CDR3: TGTGCCAGCAGCTTACTGGAGGGAGGCGGGGAGCTGTTTTTT.

V and J are TRBV7-3 and TRBJ2-1, with 8 bases fitting TRBD1. V dropped 5 bases and J dropped 3; count of bases not matched to a gene: 9. CDR1 SGHTA and CDR2 FQGTGA come from the germline V gene. This CDR3 is 16 amino acids long. This CDR3 reads CASSVRGPPYYNEQFF. DNA for the CDR3: TGTGCCAGCAGCGTCAGGGGGCCCCCCTACTACAATGAGCAGTTCTTC.